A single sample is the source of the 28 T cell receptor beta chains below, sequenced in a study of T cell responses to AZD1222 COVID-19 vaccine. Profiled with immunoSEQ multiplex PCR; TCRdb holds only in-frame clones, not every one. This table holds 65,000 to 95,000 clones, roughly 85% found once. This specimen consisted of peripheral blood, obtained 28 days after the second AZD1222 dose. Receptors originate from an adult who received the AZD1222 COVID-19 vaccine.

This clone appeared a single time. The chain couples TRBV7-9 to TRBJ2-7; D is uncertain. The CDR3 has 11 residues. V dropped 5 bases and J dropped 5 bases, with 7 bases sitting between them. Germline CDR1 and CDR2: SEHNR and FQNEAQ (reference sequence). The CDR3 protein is CASSKPDEQYF. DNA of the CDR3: TGTGCCAGCAGCAAACCCGACGAGCAGTACTTC.

CDR3 coding DNA: TGTGCCAGCAGTTTTTCCAACCCCTACGAGCAGTACTTC. Residues: CASSFSNPYEQYF. This rearrangement joins TRBV27 to TRBJ2-7, with D hard to call. Germline loops: CDR1 MNHEY, CDR2 SMNVEV (reference sequence). V lost 3 bases and J lost 2, with 8 bases in between. This CDR3 spans 13 amino acids.

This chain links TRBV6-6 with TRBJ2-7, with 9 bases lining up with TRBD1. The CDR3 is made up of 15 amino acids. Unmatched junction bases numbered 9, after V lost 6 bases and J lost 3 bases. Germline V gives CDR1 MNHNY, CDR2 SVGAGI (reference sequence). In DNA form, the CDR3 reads TGTGCCAGCAGATTACCGGGACAGGGCTACTACGAGCAGTACTTC. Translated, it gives CASRLPGQGYYEQYF.

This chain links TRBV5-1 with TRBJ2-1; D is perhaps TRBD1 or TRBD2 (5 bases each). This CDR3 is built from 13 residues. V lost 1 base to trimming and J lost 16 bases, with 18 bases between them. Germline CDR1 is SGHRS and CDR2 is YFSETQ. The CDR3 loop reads CASSLTGSGFKFF. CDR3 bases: TGCGCCAGCAGCTTGACAGGTTCGGGGTTCAAATTCTTC. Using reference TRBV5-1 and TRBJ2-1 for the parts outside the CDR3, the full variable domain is KAGVTQTPRYLIKTRGQQVTLSCSPISGHRSVSWYQQTPGQGLQFLFEYFSETQRNKGNFPGRFSGRQFSNSRSEMNVSTLELGDSALYLCASSLTGSGFKFFGPGTRLTVL.

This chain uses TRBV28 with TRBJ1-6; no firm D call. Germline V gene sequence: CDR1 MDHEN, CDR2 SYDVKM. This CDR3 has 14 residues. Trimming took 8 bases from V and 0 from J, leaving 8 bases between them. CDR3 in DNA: TGTGCCAGCGAGGAAAACTCCTATAATTCACCCCTCCACTTT. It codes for CASEENSYNSPLHF.

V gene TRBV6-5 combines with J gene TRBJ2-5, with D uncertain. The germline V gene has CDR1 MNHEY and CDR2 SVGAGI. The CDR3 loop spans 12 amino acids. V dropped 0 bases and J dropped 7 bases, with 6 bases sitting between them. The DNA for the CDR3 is TGTGCCAGCAGTTACTCTTCGGGGACCCAGTACTTC. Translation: CASSYSSGTQYF.

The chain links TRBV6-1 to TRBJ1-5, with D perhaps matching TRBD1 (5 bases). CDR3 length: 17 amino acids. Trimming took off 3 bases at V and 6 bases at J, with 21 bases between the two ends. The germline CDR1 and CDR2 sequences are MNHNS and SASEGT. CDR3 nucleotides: TGTGCCAGCAGTGAGGGGGGGACCTGGGGAATATTTCAGCCCCAGCATTTT. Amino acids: CASSEGGTWGIFQPQHF.

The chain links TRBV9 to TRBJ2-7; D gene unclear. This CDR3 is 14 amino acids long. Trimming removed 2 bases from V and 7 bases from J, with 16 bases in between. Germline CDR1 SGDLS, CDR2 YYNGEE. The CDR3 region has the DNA TGTGCCAGCAGCGTTTATGGCCCCATGTCTGAGCAGTACTTC. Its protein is CASSVYGPMSEQYF.

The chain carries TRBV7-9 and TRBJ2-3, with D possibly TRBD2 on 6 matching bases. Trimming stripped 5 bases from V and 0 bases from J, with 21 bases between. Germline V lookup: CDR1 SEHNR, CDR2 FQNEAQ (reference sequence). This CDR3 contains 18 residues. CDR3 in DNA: TGTGCCAGCAGCACACTACGAGCCGATAGCGGCAGCACAGATACGCAGTATTTT. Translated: CASSTLRADSGSTDTQYF.

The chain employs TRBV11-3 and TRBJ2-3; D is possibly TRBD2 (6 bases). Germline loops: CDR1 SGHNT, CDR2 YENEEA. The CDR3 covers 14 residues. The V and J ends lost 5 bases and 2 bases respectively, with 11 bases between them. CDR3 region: CASSPGGNTDTQYF. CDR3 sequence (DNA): TGTGCCAGCAGCCCTGGAGGGAACACAGATACGCAGTATTTT. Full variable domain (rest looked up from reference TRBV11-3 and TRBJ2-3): EAGVVQSPRYKIIEKKQPVAFWCNPISGHNTLYWYLQNLGQGPELLIRYENEEAVDDSQLPKDRFSAERLKGVDSTLKIQPAELGDSAVYLCASSPGGNTDTQYFGPGTRLTVL.

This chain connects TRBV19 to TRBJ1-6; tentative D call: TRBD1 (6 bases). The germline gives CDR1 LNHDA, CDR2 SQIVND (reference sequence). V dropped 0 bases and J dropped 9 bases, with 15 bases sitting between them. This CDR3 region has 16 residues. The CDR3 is CASSIDPGAVGSPLHF. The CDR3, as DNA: TGTGCCAGTAGTATAGATCCGGGGGCCGTCGGTTCACCCCTCCACTTT.

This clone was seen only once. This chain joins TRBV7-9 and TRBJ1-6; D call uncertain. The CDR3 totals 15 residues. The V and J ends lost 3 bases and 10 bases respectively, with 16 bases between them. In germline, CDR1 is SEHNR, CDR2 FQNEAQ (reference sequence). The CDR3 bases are TGTGCCAGCAGCTTTTATTCGTCATCGGGGTCACCCCTCCACTTT. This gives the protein CASSFYSSSGSPLHF.

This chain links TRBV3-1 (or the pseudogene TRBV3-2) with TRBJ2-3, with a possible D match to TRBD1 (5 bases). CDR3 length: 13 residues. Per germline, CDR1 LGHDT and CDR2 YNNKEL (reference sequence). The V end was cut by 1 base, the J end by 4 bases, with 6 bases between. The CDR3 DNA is TGTGCCAGCAGCCAAGGGGGCGCAGATACGCAGTATTTT. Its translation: CASSQGGADTQYF.

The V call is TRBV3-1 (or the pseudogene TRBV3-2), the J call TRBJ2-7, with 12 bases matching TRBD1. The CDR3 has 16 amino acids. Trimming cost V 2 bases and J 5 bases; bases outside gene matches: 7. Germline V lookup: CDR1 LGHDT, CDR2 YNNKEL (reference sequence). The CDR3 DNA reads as TGTGCCAGCAGCCAACATACCGGGACAGGGGGCCACGAGCAGTACTTC. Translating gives CASSQHTGTGGHEQYF.

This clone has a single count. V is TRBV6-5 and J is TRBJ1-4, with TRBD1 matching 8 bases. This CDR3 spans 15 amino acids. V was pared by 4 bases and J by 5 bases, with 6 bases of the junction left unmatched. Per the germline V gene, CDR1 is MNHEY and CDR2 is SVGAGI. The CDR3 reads CASSSGQGINEKLFF. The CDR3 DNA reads TGTGCCAGCAGTTCAGGACAGGGAATAAATGAAAAACTGTTTTTT.

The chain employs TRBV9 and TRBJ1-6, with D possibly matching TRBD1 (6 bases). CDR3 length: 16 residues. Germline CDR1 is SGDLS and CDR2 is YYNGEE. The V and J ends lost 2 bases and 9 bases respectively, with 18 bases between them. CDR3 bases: TGTGCCAGCAGCGTTAGCCCGGACAGAACCCCTTCACCCCTCCACTTT. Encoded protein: CASSVSPDRTPSPLHF. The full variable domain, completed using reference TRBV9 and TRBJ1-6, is DSGVTQTPKHLITATGQRVTLRCSPRSGDLSVYWYQQSLDQGLQFLIQYYNGEERAKGNILERFSAQQFPDLHSELNLSSLELGDSALYFCASSVSPDRTPSPLHFGNGTRLTVT.

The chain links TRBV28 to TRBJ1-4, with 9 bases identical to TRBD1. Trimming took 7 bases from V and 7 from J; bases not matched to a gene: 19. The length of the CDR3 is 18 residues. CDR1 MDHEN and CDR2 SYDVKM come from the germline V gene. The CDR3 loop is CASNQAGTGRTVREKLFF. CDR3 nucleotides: TGTGCCAGCAACCAAGCCGGGACAGGGCGGACCGTTCGTGAAAAACTGTTTTTT. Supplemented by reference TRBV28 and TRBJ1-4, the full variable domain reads DVKVTQSSRYLVKRTGEKVFLECVQDMDHENMFWYRQDPGLGLRLIYFSYDVKMKEKGDIPEGYSVSREKKERFSLILESASTNQTSMYLCASNQAGTGRTVREKLFFGSGTQLSVL.

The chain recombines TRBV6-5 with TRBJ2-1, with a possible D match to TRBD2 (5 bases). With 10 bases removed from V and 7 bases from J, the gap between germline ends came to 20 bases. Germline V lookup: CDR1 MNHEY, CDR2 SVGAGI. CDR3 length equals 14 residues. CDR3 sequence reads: CATKRVGIGNEQFF. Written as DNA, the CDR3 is TGTGCCACCAAGAGGGTCGGGATTGGAAATGAGCAGTTCTTC.

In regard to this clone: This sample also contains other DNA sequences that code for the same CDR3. The CDR3 DNA sequence: TGTGCCAGCAGCTTAGGGACAGGGGGCTACGAGCAGTACTTC. This translates into CASSLGTGGYEQYF. The gene calls are TRBV5-5 and TRBJ2-7; 11 bases fit TRBD1. Trimming cost V 2 bases and J 3 bases; bases outside gene matches: 1. Germline V gives CDR1 SGHKS, CDR2 YYEKEE (reference sequence). CDR3 length: 14 amino acids.

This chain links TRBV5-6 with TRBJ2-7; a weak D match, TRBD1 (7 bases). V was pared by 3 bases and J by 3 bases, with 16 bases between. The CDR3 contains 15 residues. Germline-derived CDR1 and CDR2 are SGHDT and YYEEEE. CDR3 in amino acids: CASSYPPRGVYEQYF. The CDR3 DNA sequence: TGTGCCAGCAGCTATCCCCCCAGGGGGGTCTACGAGCAGTACTTC.

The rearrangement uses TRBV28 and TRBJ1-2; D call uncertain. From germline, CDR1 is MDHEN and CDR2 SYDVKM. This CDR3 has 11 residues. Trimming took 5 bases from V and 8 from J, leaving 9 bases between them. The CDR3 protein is CASSSLNGYTF. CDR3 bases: TGTGCCAGCAGTAGCCTTAACGGCTACACCTTC.

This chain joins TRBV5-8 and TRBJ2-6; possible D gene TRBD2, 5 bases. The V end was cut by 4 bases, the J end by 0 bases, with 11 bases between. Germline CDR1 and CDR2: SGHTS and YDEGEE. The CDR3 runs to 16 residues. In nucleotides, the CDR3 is TGTGCCAGCAGCAACGGACTGACCTCTGGGGCCAACGTCCTGACTTTC. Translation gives CASSNGLTSGANVLTF. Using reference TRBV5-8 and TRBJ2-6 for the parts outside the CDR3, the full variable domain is EAGVTQSPTHLIKTRGQQATLRCSPISGHTSVYWYQQALGLGLQFLLWYDEGEERNRGNFPPRFSGRQFPNYSSELNVNALELEDSALYLCASSNGLTSGANVLTFGAGSRLTVL.

Here the CDR3 DNA reads TGTGCCATCAGTGAGTCGAGACAGGATCAGCCCCAGCATTTT. It encodes CAISESRQDQPQHF. The chain carries TRBV10-3 and TRBJ1-5; D may be TRBD1 (6 bases). The CDR3 extends over 14 amino acids. Germline-derived CDR1 and CDR2 are ENHRY and SYGVKD. The germline V and J ends were trimmed by 0 bases and 5 bases, with 8 bases remaining between them.

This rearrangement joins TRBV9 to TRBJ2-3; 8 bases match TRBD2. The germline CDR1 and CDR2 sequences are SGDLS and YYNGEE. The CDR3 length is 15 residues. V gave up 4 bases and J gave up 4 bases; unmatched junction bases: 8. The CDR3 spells CASSPILRGADTQYF. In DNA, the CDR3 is TGTGCCAGCAGCCCTATTTTGCGGGGGGCAGATACGCAGTATTTT.

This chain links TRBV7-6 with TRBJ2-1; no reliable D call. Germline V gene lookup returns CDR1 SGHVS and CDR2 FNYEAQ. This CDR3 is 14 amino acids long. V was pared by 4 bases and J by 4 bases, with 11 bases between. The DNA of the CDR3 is TGTGCCAGCAGCTCTATGGACCGATACAATGAGCAGTTCTTC. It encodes CASSSMDRYNEQFF.

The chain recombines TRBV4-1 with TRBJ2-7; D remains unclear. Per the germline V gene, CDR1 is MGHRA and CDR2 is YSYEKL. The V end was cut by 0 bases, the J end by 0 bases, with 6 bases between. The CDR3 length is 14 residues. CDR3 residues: CASSQDRLSYEQYF. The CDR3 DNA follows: TGCGCCAGCAGCCAAGACAGGCTCTCCTACGAGCAGTACTTC.

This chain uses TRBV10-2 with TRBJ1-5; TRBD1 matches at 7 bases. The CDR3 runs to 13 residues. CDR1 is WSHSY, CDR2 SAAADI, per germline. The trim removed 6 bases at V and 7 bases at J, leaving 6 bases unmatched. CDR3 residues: CASSEGQRQPQHF. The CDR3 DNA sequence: TGCGCCAGCAGCGAGGGACAGCGCCAGCCCCAGCATTTT.

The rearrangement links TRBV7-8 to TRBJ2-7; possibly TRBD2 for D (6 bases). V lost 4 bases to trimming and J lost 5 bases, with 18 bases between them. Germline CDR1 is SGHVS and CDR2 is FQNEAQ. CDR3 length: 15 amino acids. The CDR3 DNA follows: TGTGCCAGCAGCTCCCAAAGACCTTCGGGGGACGAGCAGTACTTC. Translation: CASSSQRPSGDEQYF.